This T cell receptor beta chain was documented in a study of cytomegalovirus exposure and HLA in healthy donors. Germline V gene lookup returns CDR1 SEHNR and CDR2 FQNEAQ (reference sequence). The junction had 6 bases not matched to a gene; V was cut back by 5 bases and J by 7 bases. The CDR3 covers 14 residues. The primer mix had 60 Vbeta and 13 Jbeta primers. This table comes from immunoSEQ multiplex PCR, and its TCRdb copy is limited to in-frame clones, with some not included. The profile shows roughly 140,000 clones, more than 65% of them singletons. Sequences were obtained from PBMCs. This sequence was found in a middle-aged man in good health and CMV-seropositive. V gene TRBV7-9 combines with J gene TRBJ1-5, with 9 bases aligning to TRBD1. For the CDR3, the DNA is TGTGCCAGCAGCCCCGGGACAGGGCAACAGCCCCAGCATTTT. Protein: CASSPGTGQQPQHF.